A few counts support the clone carrying this T cell receptor (beta chain). Its antigen is currently unknown. TCRdb called the reads again in MiXCR, with one record for every CDR3 protein. The sample holds roughly 990,000 distinct CDR3 sequences, approximately 32% seen once. Germline CDR1 is MDHEN and CDR2 is SYDVKM. CDR3 length equals 14 residues. Trimming left V 8 bases short and J 1 base short, with 14 bases between. This sample was taken from a study of T cell repertoires in cytomegalovirus infection. At the level of the study: The authors used CMV epitopes that were HLA-C-restricted (recently identified) and HLA-B-restricted (well studied). Public TCR beta signatures were indicative of both CMV infection and a matching HLA type. General study findings and limits: HLA-C-restricted, CMV-specific TCR beta clonotypes were dominant ex vivo.

The chain carries TRBV28 and TRBJ1-1; perhaps TRBD1 as D (5 bases). This sample comprised cultured CD8+ T cells from PBMCs, obtained from culture after CMV antigen stimulation. The TCR was taken from a human donor in good health (CMV status not recorded). Some clones in this sample may be carry-over from other donors' samples. The CDR3 bases are TGTGCCAGCCTCCCTTGGGGGAAGAACACTGAAGCTTTCTTT. This sequence encodes CASLPWGKNTEAFF.